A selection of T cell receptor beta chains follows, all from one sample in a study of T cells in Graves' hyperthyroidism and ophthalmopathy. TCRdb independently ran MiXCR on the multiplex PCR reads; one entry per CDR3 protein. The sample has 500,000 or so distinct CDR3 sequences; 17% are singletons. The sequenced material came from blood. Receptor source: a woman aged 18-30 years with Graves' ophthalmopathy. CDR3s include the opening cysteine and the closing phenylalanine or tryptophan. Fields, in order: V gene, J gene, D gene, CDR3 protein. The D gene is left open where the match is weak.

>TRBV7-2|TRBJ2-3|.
CASSQAWGTDTQYF
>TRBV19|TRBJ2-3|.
CASSNLLDGGTDTQYF
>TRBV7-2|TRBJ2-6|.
CASSSAAAPFSGANVLTF
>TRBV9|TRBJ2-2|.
CASSVASDSSGELFF
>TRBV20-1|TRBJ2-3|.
CSPLADRTDTQYF
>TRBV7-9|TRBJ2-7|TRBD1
CASSSPGTGGNTYEQYF
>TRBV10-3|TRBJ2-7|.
CAIARQGIDEQYF
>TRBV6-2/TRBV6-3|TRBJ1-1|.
CASRKALYTEAFF
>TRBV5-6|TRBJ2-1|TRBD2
CASSPGGFEQFF
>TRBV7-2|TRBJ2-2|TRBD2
CASSFLAGDQTGELFF
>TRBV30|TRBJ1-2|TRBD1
CAWSPGTGIGYTF
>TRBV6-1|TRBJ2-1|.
CASSVDGGNEQFF
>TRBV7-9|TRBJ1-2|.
CASSLAGYYTF
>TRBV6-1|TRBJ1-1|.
CASSPTTGGTEAFF
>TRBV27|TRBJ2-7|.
CATYGGGSSEQYF
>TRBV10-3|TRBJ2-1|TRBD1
CAISVQGALGEQFF
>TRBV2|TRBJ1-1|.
CASSGRLMNTEAFF
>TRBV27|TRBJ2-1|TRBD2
CASSLTGTSGRNEQFF
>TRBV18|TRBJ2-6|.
CASSDTEGANVLTF
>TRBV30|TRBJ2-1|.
CAWSVQSGYNEQFF
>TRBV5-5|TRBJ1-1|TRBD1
CASSPRTGSATLNTEAFF
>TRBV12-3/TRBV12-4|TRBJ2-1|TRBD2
CASSLVRAGGPYNEQFF
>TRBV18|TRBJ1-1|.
CASSSRALGTEAFF
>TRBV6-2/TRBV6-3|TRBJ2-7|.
CASSYPPKAAEQYF
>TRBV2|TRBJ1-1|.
CASGDTSNTEAFF
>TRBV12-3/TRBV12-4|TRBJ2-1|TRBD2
CASRGLEHNEQFF
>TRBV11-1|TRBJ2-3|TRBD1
CASRSGTDTDTQYF
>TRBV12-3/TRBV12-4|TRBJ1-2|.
CASSPGTTYGYTF
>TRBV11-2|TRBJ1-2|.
CASSLSARGLNYGYTF
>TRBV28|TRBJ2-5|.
CASSSSGQGASETQYF
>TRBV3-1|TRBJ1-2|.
CASSPDSSLYGYTF
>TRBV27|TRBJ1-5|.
CASRDSFNQPQHF
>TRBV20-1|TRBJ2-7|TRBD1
CSARPGQGPYEQYF
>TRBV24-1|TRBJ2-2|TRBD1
CARPGQGFSGELFF
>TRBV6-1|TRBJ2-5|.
CASSLQGSAETQYF
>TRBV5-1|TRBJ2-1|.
CASSLGSTGEQFF
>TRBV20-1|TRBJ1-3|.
CSAHRDTLPGNTIYF
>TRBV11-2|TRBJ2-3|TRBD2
CASSRGTSGGGGRTDTQYF
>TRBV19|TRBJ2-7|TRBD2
CASSTRSAGDYEQYF
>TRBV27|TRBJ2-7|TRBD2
CASSSFPTSGAYEQYF
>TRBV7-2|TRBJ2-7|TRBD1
CASSLTGGAGYEQYF
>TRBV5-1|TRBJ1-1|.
CASSLALNTEAFF
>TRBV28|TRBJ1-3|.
CASSFRGNGNTIYF